The present T cell receptor beta chain was sequenced within a study of CD8 T cell repertoires and HIV-1 epitope variants. Study details: Each of Twenty-five Gag and Nef epitope peptides stimulated a separate culture. 1M T cells were kept uncultured as a baseline. Controls included no peptide, Ebola AY9 epitope, and a CMV, EBV, flu pool. Autologous T cell-negative cells served as antigen-presenting cells in equal numbers.

Using immunoSEQ multiplex PCR, the repertoire was profiled, and TCRdb retains in-frame clones only, with some absent. The repertoire includes thousands of clones, about two thirds of them detected once, and approximately 39% sits in the top ten. A word on this clone: Antigen specificity is unknown.

The TCR originated in a male donor with HIV. Specimen: cultured CD8+ T cells derived from PBMCs.

The CDR3 DNA sequence: TGTGCCAGCAGCCCACCGGACAGGGGGCTCGAGACCCAGTACTTC. This codes for CASSPPDRGLETQYF. The genes are TRBV5-6 and TRBJ2-5, with TRBD1 matching over 11 bases. The CDR3 spans 15 residues. V was pared by 4 bases and J by 5 bases, with 7 bases of the junction left unmatched. Germline loops: CDR1 SGHDT, CDR2 YYEEEE. Looking up the rest from reference TRBV5-6 and TRBJ2-5 gives the full variable domain: DAGVTQSPTHLIKTRGQQVTLRCSPKSGHDTVSWYQQALGQGPQFIFQYYEEEERQRGNFPDRFSGHQFPNYSSELNVNALLLGDSALYLCASSPPDRGLETQYFGPGTRLLVL.